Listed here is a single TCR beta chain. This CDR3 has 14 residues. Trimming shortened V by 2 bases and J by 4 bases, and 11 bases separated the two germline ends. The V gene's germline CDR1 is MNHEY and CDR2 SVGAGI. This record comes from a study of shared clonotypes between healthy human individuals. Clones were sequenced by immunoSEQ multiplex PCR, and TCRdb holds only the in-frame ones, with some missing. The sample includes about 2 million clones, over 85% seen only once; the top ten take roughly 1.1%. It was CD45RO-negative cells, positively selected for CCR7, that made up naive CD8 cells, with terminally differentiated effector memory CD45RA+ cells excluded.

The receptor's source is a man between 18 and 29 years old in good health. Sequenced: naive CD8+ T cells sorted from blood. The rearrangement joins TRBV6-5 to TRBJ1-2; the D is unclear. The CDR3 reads CASSYRENFYGYTF. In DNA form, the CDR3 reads TGTGCCAGCAGTTACCGCGAAAACTTCTATGGCTACACCTTC.